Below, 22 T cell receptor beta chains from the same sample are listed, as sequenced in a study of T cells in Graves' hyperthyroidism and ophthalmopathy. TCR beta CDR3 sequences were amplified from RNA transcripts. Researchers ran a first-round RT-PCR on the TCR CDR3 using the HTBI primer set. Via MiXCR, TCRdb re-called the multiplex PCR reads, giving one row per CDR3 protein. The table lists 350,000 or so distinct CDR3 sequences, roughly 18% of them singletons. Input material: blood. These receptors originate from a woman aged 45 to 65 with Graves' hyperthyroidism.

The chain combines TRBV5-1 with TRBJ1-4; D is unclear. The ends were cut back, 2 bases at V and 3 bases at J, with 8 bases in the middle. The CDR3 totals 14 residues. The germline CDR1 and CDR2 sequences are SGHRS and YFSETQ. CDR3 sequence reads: CASSLNSPNEKLFF. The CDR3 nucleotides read TGCGCCAGCAGCTTAAACAGCCCTAATGAAAAACTGTTTTTT. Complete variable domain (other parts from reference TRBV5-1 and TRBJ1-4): KAGVTQTPRYLIKTRGQQVTLSCSPISGHRSVSWYQQTPGQGLQFLFEYFSETQRNKGNFPGRFSGRQFSNSRSEMNVSTLELGDSALYLCASSLNSPNEKLFFGSGTQLSVL.

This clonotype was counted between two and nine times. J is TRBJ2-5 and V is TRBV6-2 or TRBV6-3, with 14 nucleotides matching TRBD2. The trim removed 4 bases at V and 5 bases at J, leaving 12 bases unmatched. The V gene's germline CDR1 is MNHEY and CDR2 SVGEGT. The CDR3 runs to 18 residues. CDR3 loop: CASSSSGTSGGSLETQYF. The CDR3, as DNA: TGTGCCAGCAGTTCTTCCGGGACTAGCGGGGGATCGCTGGAGACCCAGTACTTC.

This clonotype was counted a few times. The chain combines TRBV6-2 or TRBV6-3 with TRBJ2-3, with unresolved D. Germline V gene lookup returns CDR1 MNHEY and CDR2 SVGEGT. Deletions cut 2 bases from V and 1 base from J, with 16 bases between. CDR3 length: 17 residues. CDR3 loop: CASSYSKGTLGTDTQYF. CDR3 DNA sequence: TGTGCCAGCAGTTACAGTAAGGGTACCCTAGGCACAGATACGCAGTATTTT.

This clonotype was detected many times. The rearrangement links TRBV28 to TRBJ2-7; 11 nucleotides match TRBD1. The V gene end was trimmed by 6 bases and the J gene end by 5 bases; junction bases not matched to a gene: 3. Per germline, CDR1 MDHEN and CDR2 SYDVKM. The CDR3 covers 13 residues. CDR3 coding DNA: TGTGCCAGCAGAGGACAGGGGGCCGACGAGCAGTACTTC. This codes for CASRGQGADEQYF.

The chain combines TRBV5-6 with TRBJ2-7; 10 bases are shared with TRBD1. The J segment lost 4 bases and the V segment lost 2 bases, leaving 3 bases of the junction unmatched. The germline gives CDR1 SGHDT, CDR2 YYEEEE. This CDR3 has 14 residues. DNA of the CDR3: TGTGCCAGCAGCTTCGGACAGGGGGGGTACGAGCAGTACGTC. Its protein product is CASSFGQGGYEQYV.

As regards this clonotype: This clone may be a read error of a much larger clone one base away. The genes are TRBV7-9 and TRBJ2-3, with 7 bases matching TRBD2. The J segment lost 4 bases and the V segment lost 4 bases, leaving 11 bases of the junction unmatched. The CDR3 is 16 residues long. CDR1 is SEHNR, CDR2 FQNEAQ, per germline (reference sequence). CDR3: CASSSRSGALPDTQYF. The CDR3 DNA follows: TGTGCCAGCAGCTCCAGAAGCGGGGCCCTCCCAGATACGCAGTATTTT.

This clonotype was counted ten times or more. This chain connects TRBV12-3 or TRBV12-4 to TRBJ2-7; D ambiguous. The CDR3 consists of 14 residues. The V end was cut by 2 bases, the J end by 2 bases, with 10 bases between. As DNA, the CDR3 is TGTGCCAGCAGTTTAACGCCAGATCCCTACGAGCAGTACTTC. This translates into CASSLTPDPYEQYF.

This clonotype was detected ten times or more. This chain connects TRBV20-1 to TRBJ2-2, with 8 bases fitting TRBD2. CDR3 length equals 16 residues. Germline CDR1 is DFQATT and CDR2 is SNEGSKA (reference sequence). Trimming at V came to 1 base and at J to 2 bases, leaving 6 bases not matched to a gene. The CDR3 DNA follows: TGCAGTGCTAGAGGAGGAGCGGGAGCTAACACCGGGGAGCTGTTTTTT. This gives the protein CSARGGAGANTGELFF.

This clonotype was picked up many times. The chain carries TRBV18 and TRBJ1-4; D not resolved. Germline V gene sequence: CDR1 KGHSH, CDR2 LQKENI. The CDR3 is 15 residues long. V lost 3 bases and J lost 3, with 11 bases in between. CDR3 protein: CASSPGSGANEKLFF. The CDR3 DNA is TGTGCCAGCTCACCTGGGAGTGGCGCTAATGAAAAACTGTTTTTT. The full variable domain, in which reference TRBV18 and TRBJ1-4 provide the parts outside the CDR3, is NAGVMQNPRHLVRRRGQEARLRCSPMKGHSHVYWYRQLPEEGLKFMVYLQKENIIDESGMPKERFSAEFPKEGPSILRIQQVVRGDSAAYFCASSPGSGANEKLFFGSGTQLSVL.

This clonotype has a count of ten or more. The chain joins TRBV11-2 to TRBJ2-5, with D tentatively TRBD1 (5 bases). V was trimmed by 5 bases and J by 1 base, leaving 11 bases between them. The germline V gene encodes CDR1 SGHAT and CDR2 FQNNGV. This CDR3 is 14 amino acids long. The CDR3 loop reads CASSPLGPQETQYF. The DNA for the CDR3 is TGTGCCAGCAGCCCCCTGGGGCCCCAAGAGACCCAGTACTTC.

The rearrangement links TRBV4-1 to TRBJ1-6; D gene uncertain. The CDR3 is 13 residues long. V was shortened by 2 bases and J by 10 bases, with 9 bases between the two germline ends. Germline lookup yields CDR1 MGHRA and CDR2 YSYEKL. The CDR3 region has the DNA TGCGCCAGCAGCCAACCGGGCCTGTCACCCCTCCACTTT. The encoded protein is CASSQPGLSPLHF.

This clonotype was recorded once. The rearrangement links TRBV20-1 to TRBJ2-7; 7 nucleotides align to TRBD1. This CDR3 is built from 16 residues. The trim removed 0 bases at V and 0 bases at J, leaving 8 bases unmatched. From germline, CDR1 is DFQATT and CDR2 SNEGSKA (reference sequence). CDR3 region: CSARDRGRGHSYEQYF. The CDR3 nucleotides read TGCAGTGCTAGAGATAGGGGGCGCGGACACTCCTACGAGCAGTACTTC.

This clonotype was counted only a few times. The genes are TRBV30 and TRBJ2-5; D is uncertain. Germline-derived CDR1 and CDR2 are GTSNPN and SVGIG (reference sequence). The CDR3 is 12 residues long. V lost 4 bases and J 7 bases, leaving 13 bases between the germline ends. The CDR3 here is CAWTIDRGTQYF. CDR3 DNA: TGTGCCTGGACGATTGATCGCGGGACCCAGTACTTC.

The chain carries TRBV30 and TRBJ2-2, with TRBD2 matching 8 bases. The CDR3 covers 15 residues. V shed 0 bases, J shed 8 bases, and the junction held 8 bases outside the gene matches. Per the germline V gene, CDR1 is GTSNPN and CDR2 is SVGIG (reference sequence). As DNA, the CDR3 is TGTGCCTGGAGTGTACTAGCGGAGGCGGGGGGGGAGCTGTTTTTT. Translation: CAWSVLAEAGGELFF.

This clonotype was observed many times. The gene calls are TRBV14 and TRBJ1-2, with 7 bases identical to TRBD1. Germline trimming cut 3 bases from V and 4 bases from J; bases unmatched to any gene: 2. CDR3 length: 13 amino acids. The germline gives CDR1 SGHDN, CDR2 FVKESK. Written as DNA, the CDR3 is TGTGCCAGCAGCCAGGGACAGCTCTATGGCTACACCTTC. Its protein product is CASSQGQLYGYTF.

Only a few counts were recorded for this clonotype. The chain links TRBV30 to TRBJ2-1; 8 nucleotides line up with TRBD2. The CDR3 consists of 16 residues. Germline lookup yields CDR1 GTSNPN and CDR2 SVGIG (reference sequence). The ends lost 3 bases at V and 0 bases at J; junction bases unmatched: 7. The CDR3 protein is CAWSWSSGSSYNEQFF. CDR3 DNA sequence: TGTGCCTGGAGCTGGAGCAGCGGGAGCTCCTACAATGAGCAGTTCTTC.

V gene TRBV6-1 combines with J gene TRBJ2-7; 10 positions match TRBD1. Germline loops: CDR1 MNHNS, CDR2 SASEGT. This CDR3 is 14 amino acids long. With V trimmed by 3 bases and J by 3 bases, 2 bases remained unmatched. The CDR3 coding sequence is TGTGCCAGCAGTGACGGGACAGGGGTCTACGAGCAGTACGTC. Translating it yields CASSDGTGVYEQYV.

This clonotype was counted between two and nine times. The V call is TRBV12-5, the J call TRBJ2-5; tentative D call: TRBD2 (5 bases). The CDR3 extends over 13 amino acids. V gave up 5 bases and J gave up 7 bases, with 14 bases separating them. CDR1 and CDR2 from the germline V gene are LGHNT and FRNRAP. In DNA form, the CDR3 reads TGTGCTAGTGGTATATACCCAAGCGGGACCCAGTACTTC. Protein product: CASGIYPSGTQYF.

Here the CDR3 DNA reads TGTGCCAGCAGTTTATCGATACAGGGCCCTGAAGCTTTCTTT. Its protein product is CASSLSIQGPEAFF. The chain couples TRBV27 to TRBJ1-1; maybe TRBD1 (6 bases). The V and J ends lost 0 bases and 6 bases respectively, with 11 bases between them. There are 14 residues in the CDR3. Per the germline V gene, CDR1 is MNHEY and CDR2 is SMNVEV (reference sequence).

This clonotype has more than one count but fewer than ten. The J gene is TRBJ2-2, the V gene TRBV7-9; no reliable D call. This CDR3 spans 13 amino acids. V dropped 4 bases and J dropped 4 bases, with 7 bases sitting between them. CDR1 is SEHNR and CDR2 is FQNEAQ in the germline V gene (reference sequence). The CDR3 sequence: CASSSRVTGELFF. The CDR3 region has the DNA TGTGCCAGCAGCTCCCGGGTCACCGGGGAGCTGTTTTTT.

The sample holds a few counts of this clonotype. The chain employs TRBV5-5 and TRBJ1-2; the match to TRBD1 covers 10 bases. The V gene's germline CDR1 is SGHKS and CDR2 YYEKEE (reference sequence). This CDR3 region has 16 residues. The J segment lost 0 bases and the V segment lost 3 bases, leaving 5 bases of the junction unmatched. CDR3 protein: CASSSDRGLTNYGYTF. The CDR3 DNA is TGTGCCAGCAGCTCGGACAGGGGGTTAACTAACTATGGCTACACCTTC.

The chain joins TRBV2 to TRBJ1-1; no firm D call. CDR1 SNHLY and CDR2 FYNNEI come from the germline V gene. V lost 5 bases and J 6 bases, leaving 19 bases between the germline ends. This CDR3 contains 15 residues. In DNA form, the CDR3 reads TGTGCCAGCAGTTTACAAGCGGAGATTTCGCCTGAAGCTTTCTTT. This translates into CASSLQAEISPEAFF.